This T cell receptor (beta chain) originates from a study of blood T cell repertoires in COVID-19. The overall study: Samples representing acute and convalescent COVID-19 were sourced from the United States, Italy and Spain. PBMCs, B-cell-depleted T cells, or T cells were the source of the cDNA or gDNA that made up the material.

CDR1 is SGHTA and CDR2 is FQGTGA in the germline V gene. V was trimmed by 4 bases and J by 0 bases, leaving 13 bases between them. The CDR3 sequence is 17 residues long. Authors' methods: The authors estimated nucleated cell counts from reference gene primer amplification. Profiling relied on immunoSEQ multiplex PCR, and the TCRdb table lists in-frame clones only, not all of them. The DNA gave D and trimming, while V, J and clone size come from that table. The repertoire holds over 200,000 clones, about nine tenths seen once, with around 5.7% in the top ten. This clonotype was obtained from a man older than 75 with acute or convalescent COVID-19. The sample taken for sequencing was peripheral blood. The chain is built from TRBV7-3 and TRBJ2-6; D possibly corresponds to TRBD1 (6 bases). The DNA of the CDR3 is TGTGCCAGCAGCTCCACAGGGCGCGGCTCTGGGGCCAACGTCCTGACTTTC. Its translation is CASSSTGRGSGANVLTF.